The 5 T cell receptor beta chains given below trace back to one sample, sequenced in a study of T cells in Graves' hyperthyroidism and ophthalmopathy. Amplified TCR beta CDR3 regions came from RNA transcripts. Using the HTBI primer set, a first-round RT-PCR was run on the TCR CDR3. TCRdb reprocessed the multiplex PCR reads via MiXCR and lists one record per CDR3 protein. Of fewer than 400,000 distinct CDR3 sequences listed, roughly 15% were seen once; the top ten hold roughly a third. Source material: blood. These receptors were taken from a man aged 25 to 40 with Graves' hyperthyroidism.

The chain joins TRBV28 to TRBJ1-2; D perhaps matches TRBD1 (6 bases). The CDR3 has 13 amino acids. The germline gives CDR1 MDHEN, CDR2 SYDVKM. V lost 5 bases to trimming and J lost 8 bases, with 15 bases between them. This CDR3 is CASSAKDSRGYTF. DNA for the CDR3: TGTGCCAGCAGTGCGAAGGACAGTCGAGGCTACACCTTC.

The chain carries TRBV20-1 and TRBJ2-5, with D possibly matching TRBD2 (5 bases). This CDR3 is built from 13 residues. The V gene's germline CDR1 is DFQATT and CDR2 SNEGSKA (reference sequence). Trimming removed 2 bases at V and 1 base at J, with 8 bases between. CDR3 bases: TGCAGTGCTAGACCTAGCAGCCAAGAGACCCAGTACTTC. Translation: CSARPSSQETQYF.

In DNA, the CDR3 is TGTGCCAGCCGAAGGGGACTATCCTACGAGCAGTACTTC. Protein: CASRRGLSYEQYF. J is TRBJ2-7 and V is TRBV6-1; TRBD2 aligns across 7 bases. There are 13 residues in the CDR3. V shed 8 bases, J shed 1 base, and the junction held 5 bases outside the gene matches. Germline assignment: CDR1 MNHNS and CDR2 SASEGT.

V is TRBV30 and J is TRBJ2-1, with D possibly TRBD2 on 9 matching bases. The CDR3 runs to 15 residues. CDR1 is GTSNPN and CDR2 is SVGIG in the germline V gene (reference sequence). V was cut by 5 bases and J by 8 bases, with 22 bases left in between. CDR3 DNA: TGTGCCTGGGGACAGGGTCTAGCGGGAATGGATGAGCAGTTCTTC. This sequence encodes CAWGQGLAGMDEQFF.

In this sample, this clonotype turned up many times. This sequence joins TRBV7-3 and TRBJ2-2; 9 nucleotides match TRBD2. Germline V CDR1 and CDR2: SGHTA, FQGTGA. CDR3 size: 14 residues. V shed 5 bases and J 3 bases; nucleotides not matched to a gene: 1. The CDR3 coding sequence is TGTGCCAGCAGCCGGACTAGCGACACCGGGGAGCTGTTTTTT. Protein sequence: CASSRTSDTGELFF.